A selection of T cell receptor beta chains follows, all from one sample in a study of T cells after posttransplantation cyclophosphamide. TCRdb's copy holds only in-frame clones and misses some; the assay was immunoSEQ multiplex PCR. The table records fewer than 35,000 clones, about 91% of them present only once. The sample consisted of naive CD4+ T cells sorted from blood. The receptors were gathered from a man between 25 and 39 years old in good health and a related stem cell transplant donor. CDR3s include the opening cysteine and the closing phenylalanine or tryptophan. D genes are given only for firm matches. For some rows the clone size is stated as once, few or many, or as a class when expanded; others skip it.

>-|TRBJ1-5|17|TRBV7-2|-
TGTGCCAGCAGCTTAAGGCACGTCGGGGGTGGCAATCAGCCCCAGCATTTT
CASSLRHVGGGNQPQHF
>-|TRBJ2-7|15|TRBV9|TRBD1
TGTGCCAGCAGCGCCGAACCGACAGGGGGCTACGAGCAGTACTTC
CASSAEPTGGYEQYF
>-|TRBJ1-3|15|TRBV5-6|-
TGTGCCAGCAGATGGGGAGGAACGGCTGGAAACACCGTATATTTT
CASRWGGTAGNTVYF
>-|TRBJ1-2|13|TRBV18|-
TGTGCCAGCTCACCTGGACAGCGCTATGGCTACACCTTC
CASSPGQRYGYTF
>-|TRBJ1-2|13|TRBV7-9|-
TGTGCCAGCAGCTTAGACCCGCGCGGCGGCTACACCTTC
CASSLDPRGGYTF
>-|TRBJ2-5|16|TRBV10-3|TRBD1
TGTGCCATCAGTTTGGGACAGCCCGGACCACAAGAGACCCAGTACTTC
CAISLGQPGPQETQYF
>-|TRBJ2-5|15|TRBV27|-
TGTGCCAGCAGTTTCTTTGGGTTGGAGGGAGAGACCCAGTACTTC
CASSFFGLEGETQYF
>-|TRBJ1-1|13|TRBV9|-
TGTGCCAGCAGCGTAGCCGGGAACACTGAAGCTTTCTTT
CASSVAGNTEAFF
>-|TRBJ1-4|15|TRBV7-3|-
TGTGCCAGCAGCGGCTCGATAGGGAGGGAAGAAAAACTGTTTTTT
CASSGSIGREEKLFF
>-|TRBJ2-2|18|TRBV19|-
TGTGCCAGTAGTATAAGGGACACAGGGCCCGTGAACACCGGGGAGCTGTTTTTT
CASSIRDTGPVNTGELFF
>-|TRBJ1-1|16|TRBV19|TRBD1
TGTGCCAGTAGCCTCAGAACAGGGGGCGGGAACACTGAAGCTTTCTTT
CASSLRTGGGNTEAFF
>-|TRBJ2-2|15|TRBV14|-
TGTGCCAGCAGCCTACTCACAGGGAGGGCCGGGGAGCTGTTTTTT
CASSLLTGRAGELFF
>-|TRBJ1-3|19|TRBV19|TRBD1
TGTGCCAGTACCCTACAGCGAAAGGGGGCCTCCTTTTCTGGAAACACCATATATTTT
CASTLQRKGASFSGNTIYF
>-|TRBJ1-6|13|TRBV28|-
TGTGCCAGCAGTAAAACGACAGTCCTCTCCCTCCACTTT
CASSKTTVLSLHF
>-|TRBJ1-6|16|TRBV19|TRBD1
TGTGCCACTACCCCTCGCCAACAGGGGGCAGGTTCACCCCTCCACTTT
CATTPRQQGAGSPLHF
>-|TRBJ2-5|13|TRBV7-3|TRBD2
TGTGCCAGTGGTCGGGGGGGCACAGAGACCCAGTACTTC
CASGRGGTETQYF
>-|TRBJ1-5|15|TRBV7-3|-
TGTGCCAGCAGCTTAGCGGCCTCTTGGAATCAGCCCCAGCATTTT
CASSLAASWNQPQHF
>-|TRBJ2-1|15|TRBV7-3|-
TGTGCCAGCAGCTTTCAACAGGTTGGGTACAATGAGCAGTTCTTC
CASSFQQVGYNEQFF
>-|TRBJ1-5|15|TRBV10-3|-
TGTGCCATCGGCGGAGGAGGGGATAGCAATCAGCCCCAGCATTTT
CAIGGGGDSNQPQHF
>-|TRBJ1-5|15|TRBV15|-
TGTGCCACCAGCAGAGGAGGGAATAGCAATCAGCCCCAGCATTTT
CATSRGGNSNQPQHF
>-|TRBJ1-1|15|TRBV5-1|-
TGCGCCAGCAGCTTGGGTGTCACAACGAACACTGAAGCTTTCTTT
CASSLGVTTNTEAFF
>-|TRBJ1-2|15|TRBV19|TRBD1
TGTGCCAGTAGGGCCTGGACAGGGGGCAGCTATGGCTACACCTTC
CASRAWTGGSYGYTF
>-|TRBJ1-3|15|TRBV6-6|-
TGTGCCAGCAGTCCTGAAACAGGGCCCGGAAACACCATATATTTT
CASSPETGPGNTIYF
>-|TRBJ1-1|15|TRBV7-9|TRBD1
TGTGCCAGCAGCTTAGCCGGGACAGAGGGCACTGAAGCTTTCTTT
CASSLAGTEGTEAFF
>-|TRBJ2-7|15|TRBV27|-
TGTGCCAGCAGTTTAAGTCAGGGGTCCCCTTACGAGCAGTACTTC
CASSLSQGSPYEQYF
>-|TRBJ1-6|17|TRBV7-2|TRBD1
TGTGCCAGCAGACGACGACAGGGATCCTCCTATAATTCACCCCTCCACTTT
CASRRRQGSSYNSPLHF
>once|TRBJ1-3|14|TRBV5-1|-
TGCGCCAGCAGCTTGAAGGGGGCTGGAAACACCATATATTTT
CASSLKGAGNTIYF
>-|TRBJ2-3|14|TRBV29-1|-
TGCAGCGGGTTAACTAGCCCCTACACAGATACGCAGTATTTT
CSGLTSPYTDTQYF